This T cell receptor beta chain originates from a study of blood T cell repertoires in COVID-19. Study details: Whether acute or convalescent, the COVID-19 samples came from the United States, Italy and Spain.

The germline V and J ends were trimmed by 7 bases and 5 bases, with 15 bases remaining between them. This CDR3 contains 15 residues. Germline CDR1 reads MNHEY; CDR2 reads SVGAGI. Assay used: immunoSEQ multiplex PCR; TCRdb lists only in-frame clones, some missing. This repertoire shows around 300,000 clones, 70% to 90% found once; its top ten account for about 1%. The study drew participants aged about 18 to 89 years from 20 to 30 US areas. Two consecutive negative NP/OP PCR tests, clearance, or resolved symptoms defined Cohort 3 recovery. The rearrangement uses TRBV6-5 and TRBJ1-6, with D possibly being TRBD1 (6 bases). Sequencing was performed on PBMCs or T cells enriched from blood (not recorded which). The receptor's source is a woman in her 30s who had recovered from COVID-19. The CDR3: CASKLAGQNNSPLHF. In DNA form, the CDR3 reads TGTGCCAGCAAGCTCGCAGGACAGAATAATTCACCCCTCCACTTT.